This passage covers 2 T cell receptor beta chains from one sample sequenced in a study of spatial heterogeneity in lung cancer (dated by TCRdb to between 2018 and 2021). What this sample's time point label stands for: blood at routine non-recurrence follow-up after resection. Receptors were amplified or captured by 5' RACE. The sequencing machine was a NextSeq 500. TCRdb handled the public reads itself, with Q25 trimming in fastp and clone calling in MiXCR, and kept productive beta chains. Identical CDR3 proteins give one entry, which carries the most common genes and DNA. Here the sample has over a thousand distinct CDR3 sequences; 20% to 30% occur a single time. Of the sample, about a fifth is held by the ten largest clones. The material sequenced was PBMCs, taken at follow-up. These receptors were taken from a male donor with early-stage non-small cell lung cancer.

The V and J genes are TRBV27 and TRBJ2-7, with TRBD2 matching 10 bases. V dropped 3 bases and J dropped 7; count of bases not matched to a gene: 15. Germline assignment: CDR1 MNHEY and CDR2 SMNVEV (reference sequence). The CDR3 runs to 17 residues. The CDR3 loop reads CASSFSRPGLAIWEQYF. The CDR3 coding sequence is TGTGCCAGCAGTTTCTCCCGGCCGGGACTAGCGATTTGGGAGCAGTACTTC.

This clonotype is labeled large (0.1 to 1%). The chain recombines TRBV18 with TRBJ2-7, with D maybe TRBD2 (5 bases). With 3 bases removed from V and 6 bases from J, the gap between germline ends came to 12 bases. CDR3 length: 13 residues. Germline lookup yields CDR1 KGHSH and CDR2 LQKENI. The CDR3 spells CASSPQRIGEQYF. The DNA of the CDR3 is TGTGCCAGCTCACCTCAGCGGATAGGCGAGCAGTACTTC.